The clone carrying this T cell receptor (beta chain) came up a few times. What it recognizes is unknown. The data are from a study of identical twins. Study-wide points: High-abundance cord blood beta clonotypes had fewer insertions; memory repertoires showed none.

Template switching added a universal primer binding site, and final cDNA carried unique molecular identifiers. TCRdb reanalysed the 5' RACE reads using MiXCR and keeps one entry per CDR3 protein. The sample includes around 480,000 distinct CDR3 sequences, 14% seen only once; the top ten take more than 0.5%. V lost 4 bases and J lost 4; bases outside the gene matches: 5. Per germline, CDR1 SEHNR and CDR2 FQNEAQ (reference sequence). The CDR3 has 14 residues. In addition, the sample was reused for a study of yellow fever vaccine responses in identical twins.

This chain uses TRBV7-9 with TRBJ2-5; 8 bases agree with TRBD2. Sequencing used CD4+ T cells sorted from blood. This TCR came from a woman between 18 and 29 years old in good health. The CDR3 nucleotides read TGTGCCAGCAGCTGGAGCGGGAGTCCAGAGACCCAGTACTTC. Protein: CASSWSGSPETQYF.